This T cell receptor (beta chain) was captured by sequencing in a study of identical twins. The study's findings and limits: Invariant populations such as MAIT and iNKT cells could partly muddle zero-insertion analyses. The more abundant beta clonotypes in cord blood had fewer insertions, and memory repertoires did not show this. Alpha sequences that were out-of-frame and twin-shared showed an excess of low generation probability.

The CDR3 contains 13 residues. The germline V gene has CDR1 LGHDT and CDR2 YNNKEL (reference sequence). V lost 2 bases and J lost 7, with 9 bases in between. A universal primer site was incorporated via template switching, and the cDNA contained unique molecular identifiers. TCRdb reprocessed the 5' RACE reads via MiXCR and lists one record per CDR3 protein. The sample lists 450,000 to 500,000 distinct CDR3 sequences, over 11% occurring once. The table lists this clonotype with many counts. Its antigen is currently unknown. The same data also contributed to another study, on yellow fever vaccine responses in identical twins.

This rearrangement joins TRBV3-1 to TRBJ1-5, with D unclear. This TCR was sampled from a woman in her late teens or twenties in good health. Material: CD4+ T cells sorted from blood. CDR3 coding DNA: TGTGCCAGCAGCCAAACCTTGGGGCAGCCCCAGCATTTT. Its translation is CASSQTLGQPQHF.